The clone carrying this TCR beta chain was observed a few times. Trimming removed 6 bases from V and 3 bases from J, with 14 bases in between. The germline CDR1 and CDR2 sequences are MDHEN and SYDVKM. The CDR3 spans 14 residues. The data were obtained in a study of blood T cell repertoires in COVID-19. The overall study: Samples of COVID-19 (acute and convalescent) were obtained from the United States, Italy and Spain. Sources were T cells, B-cell-depleted T cells, or PBMCs; the material itself was cDNA or gDNA.

Original methodology: Quantification of nucleated cells was approximated via reference gene primer amplification. Here immunoSEQ multiplex PCR was the method, and the copy in TCRdb shows in-frame clones only, minus some. V and J calls and clone size are those listed in that table; D and trimming were worked out from the DNA. The profile shows 140,000 to 150,000 clones, roughly 84% of them singletons. Sequenced: peripheral blood. The receptor was derived from a human donor in a cohort sampled during active COVID-19. The chain links TRBV28 to TRBJ1-1; D remains ambiguous. CDR3 protein: CASRLGSTHTEAFF. In DNA, the CDR3 is TGTGCCAGCAGGCTCGGGTCTACACACACTGAAGCTTTCTTT.